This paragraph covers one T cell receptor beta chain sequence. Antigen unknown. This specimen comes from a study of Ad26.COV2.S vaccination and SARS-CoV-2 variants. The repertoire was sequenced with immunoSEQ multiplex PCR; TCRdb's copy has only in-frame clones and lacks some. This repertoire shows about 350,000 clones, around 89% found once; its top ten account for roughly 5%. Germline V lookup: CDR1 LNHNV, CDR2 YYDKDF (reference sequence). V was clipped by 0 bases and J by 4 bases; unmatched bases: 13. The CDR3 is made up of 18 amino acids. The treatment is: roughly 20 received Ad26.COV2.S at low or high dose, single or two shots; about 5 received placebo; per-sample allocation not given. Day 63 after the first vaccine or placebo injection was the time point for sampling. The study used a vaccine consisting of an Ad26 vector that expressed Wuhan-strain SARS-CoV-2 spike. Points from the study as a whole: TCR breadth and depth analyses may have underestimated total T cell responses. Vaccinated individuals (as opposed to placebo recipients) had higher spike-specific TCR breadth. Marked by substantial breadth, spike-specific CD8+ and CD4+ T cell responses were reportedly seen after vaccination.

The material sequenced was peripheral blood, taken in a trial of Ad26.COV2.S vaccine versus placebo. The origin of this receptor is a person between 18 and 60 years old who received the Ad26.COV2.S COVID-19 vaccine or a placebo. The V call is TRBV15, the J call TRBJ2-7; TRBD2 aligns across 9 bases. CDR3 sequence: CATSRDPIEKREEYEQYF. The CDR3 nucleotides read TGTGCCACCAGCAGAGATCCGATCGAGAAGCGGGAGGAGTACGAGCAGTACTTC.